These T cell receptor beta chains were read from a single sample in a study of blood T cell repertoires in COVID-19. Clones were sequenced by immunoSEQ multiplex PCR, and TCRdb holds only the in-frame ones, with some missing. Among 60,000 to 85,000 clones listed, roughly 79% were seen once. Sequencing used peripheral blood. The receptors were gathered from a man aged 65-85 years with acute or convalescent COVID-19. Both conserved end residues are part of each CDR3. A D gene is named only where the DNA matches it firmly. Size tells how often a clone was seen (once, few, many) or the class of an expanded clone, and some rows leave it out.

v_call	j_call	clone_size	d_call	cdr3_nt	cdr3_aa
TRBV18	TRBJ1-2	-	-	TGTGCCAGCTCACCCCCGGGACATCTCGGCTATGGCTACACCTTC	CASSPPGHLGYGYTF
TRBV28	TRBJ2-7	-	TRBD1	TGTGCCAGCAGTCAACCGGGACAGAACTACGAGCAGTACTTC	CASSQPGQNYEQYF
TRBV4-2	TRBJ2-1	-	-	TGTGCCAGCAGCCCCGACTTCAATGAGCAGTTCTTC	CASSPDFNEQFF
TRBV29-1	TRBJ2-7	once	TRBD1	TGCAGCGTGCACCCGGGACAGGGGAATGACGAGCAGTACTTC	CSVHPGQGNDEQYF
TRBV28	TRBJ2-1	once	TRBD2	TGTGCCAGCAGTCCTCGGGGGGGCGTCCATGAGCAGTTCTTC	CASSPRGGVHEQFF
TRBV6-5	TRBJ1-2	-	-	TGTGCCAGCAGTTACTCGGCGGCTCTCTATGGCTACACCTTC	CASSYSAALYGYTF
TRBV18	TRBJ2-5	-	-	TGTGCCAGCTCACCACAGCAGGGCAAAGAGACCCAGTACTTC	CASSPQQGKETQYF
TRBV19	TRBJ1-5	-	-	TGTGCCAGTAGTGATATCCGGGAGCAGCCCCAGCATTTT	CASSDIREQPQHF
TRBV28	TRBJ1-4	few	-	TGTGCCAGCAGTTTGGCGGGGTCAACTAATGAAAAACTGTTTTTT	CASSLAGSTNEKLFF
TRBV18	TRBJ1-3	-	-	TGTGCCAGCTCACCCCTGGGGCAGAACACCATATATTTT	CASSPLGQNTIYF
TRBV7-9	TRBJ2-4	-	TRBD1	TGTGCCAGCAGCTTAGATGGACAGGGGGAAAACATTCAGTACTTC	CASSLDGQGENIQYF
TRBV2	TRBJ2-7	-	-	TGTACCCTAAAAAAGGGGGTTTCAGGGGTCGAGCAGTACTTC	CTLKKGVSGVEQYF
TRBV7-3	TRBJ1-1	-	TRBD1	TGTGCCAGCAGCTTAGGGACAGGGAGGTCTGAAGCTTTCTTT	CASSLGTGRSEAFF
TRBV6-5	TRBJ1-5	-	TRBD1	TGTGCCAGCAGTCCCGGGACAGGGGCCAATCAGCCCCAGCATTTT	CASSPGTGANQPQHF
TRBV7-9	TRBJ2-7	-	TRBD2	TGTGCCAGCAGCTTTTCCACGGGAGGAGCGCAGTACTTC	CASSFSTGGAQYF
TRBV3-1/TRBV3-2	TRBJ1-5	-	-	TGTGCCAGCAGCCAAGGGGTTGGACAGTACAATCAGCCCCAGCATTTT	CASSQGVGQYNQPQHF
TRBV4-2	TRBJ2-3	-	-	TGTGCCAGCAGCCAAGAACCGAGCGGAGGAGGGGATACGCAGTATTTT	CASSQEPSGGGDTQYF
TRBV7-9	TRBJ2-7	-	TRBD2	TGTGCCAGCAGCCCAGGACTAGCGGGAGTCGAGCAGTACTTC	CASSPGLAGVEQYF
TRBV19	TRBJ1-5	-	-	TGTGCCAGTAGTGTAAACAGGAATCAGCCCCAGCATTTT	CASSVNRNQPQHF
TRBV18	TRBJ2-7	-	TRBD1	TGTGCCAGCTCATCTCATCAGGGGGCCGGCGAGCAGTACTTC	CASSSHQGAGEQYF
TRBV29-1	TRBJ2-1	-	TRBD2	TGCAGCGTTGTAGATAGCGGGGCCGCCAATGAGCAGTTCTTC	CSVVDSGAANEQFF
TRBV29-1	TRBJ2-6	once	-	TGCAGCGTTGGGGGGCCGGGACGGCTTCTCTCTGGGGCCAACGTCCTGACTTTC	CSVGGPGRLLSGANVLTF
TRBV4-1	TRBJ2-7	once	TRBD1	TGCGCCAGCAGCCACGGGACAGGGGTTGGCGAGCAGTACTTC	CASSHGTGVGEQYF
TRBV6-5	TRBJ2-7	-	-	TGTGCCAGCAGTTCCAACAGGGAAAACGAGCAGTACTTC	CASSSNRENEQYF
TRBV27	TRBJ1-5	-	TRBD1	TGTGCCAGCAGTTTAGTCACAGGGGGCGGACAGCCCCAGCATTTT	CASSLVTGGGQPQHF
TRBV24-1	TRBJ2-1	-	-	TGTGCCACCAGTGATCCGGGAATCCACAATGAGCAGTTCTTC	CATSDPGIHNEQFF
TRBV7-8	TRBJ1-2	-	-	TGTGCCAGCAGCTTAGGGGAGGGACCGTATGGCTACACCTTC	CASSLGEGPYGYTF
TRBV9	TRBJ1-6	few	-	TGTGCCAGCAGCGTAGCAACAGTGGGCTCACCCCTCCACTTT	CASSVATVGSPLHF
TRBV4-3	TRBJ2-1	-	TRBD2	TGCGCCAGCAGCCAAGATCTCGGTAGCGGGTTCTCCTACAATGAGCAGTTCTTC	CASSQDLGSGFSYNEQFF
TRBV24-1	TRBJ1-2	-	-	TGTGCCACCAGTGACTTGACAACGAACTATGGCTACACCTTC	CATSDLTTNYGYTF
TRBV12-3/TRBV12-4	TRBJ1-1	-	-	TGTGCCAGCAGTTTTGGAGTTACTGAAGCTTTCTTT	CASSFGVTEAFF
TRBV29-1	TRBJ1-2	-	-	TGCAGCGTTGATCACTCAGGGGTACTAAACTATGGCTACACCTTC	CSVDHSGVLNYGYTF
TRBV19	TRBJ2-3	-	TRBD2	TGTGCCAGTGGGGCCGCTAGCGGGAGCCTCAGGGCAGATACGCAGTATTTT	CASGAASGSLRADTQYF
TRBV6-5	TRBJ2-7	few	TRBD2	TGTGCCAGCATCAAAACGGGGGGGGCTTCCTACGAGCAGTACTTC	CASIKTGGASYEQYF
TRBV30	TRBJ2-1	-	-	TGTGCCTGGAGTGTACGAGGGGGCAATGAGCAGTTCTTC	CAWSVRGGNEQFF
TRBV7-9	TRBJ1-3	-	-	TGTGCCAGCAGCACCCAGGGGACGGACACCATATATTTT	CASSTQGTDTIYF
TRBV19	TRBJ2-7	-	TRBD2	TGTGCCAGTAGTGCCCCCGCCCTAGCGGGAGTCGGGGAGCAGTACTTC	CASSAPALAGVGEQYF
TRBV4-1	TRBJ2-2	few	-	TGCGCCAGCAGCCAAATGGGGGGGAACACCGGGGAGCTGTTTTTT	CASSQMGGNTGELFF
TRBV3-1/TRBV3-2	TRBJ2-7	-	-	TGTGCCAGCAGGGACACAGCCTCCTACGAGCAGTACTTC	CASRDTASYEQYF
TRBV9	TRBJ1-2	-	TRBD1	TGTGCCAGCAGCGTAGCGGCAGGGGGTCTGGTCGGCTACACCTTC	CASSVAAGGLVGYTF
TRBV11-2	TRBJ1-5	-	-	TGTGCCAGCAGTTTTGGGTCAGACCTTCCAGGACAGCCCCAGCATTTT	CASSFGSDLPGQPQHF